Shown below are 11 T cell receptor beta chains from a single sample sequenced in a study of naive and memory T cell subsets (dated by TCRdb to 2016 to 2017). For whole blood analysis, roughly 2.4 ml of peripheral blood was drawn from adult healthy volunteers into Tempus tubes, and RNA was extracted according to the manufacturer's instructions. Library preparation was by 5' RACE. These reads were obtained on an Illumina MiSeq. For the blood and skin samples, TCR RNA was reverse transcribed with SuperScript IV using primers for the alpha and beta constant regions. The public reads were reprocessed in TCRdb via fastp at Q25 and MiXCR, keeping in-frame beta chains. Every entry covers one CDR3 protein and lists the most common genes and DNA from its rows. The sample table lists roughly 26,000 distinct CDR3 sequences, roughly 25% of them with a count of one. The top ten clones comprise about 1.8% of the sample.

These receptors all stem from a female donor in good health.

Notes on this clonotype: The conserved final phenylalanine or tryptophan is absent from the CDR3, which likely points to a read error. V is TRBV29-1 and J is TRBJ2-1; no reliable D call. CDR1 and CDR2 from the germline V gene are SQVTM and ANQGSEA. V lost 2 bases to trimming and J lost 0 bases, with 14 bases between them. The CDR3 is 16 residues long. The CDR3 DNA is TGCAGCGTTGAAATTAACGACATTAGCTCCTACAATGAGCAGTTCCTC. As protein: CSVEINDISSYNEQFL.

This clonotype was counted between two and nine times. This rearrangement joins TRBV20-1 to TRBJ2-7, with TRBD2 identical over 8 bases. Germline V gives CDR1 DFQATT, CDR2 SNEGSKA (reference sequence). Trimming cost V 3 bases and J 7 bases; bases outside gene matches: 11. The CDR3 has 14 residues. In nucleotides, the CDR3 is TGCAGTGCTAGTATAGTTAGCGGGATCGGTGAGCAGTACTTC. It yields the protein CSASIVSGIGEQYF.

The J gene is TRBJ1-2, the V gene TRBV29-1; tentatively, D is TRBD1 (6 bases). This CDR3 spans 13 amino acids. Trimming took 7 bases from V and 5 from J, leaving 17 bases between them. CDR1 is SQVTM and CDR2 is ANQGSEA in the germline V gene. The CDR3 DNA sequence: TGCAGCGCCCTAACATACCAGGGGTATGGCTACACCTTC. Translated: CSALTYQGYGYTF. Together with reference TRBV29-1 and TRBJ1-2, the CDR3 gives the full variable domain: SAVISQKPSRDICQRGTSLTIQCQVDSQVTMMFWYRQQPGQSLTLIATANQGSEATYESGFVIDKFPISRPNLTFSTLTVSNMSPEDSSIYLCSALTYQGYGYTFGSGTRLTVV.

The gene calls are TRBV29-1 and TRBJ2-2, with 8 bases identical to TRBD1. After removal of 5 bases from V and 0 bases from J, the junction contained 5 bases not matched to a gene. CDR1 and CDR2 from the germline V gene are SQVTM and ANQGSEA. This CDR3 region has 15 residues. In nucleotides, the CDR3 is TGCAGCGTTTCTGGGACAGGCGCGAACACCGGGGAGCTGTTTTTT. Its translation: CSVSGTGANTGELFF.

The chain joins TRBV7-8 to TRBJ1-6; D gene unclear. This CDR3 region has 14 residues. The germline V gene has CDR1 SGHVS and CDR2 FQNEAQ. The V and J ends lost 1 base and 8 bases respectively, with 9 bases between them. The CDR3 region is CASSLVGKHSPLHF. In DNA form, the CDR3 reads TGTGCCAGCAGCTTAGTGGGGAAACATTCACCCCTCCACTTT.

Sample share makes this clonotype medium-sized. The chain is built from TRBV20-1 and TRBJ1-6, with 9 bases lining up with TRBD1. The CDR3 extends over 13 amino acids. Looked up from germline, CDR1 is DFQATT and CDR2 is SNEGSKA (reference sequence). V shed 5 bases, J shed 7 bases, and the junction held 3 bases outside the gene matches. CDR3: CSARDRENSPLHF. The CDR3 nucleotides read TGCAGTGCTCGGGACAGGGAGAATTCACCCCTCCACTTT.

CDR3 sequence reads: CASSTPSGTSSNEQFF. The CDR3 DNA is TGTGCCAGCAGCACCCCCTCCGGGACTAGTTCGAATGAGCAGTTCTTC. The chain combines TRBV7-2 with TRBJ2-1; 8 positions match TRBD2. V lost 5 bases and J lost 7; bases outside the gene matches: 13. The V gene's germline CDR1 is SGHTA and CDR2 FQGNSA. This CDR3 is 16 amino acids long. The full variable domain, with the rest looked up from reference TRBV7-2 and TRBJ2-1, is GAGVSQSPSNKVTEKGKDVELRCDPISGHTALYWYRQSLGQGLEFLIYFQGNSAPDKSGLPSDRFSAERTGGSVSTLTIQRTQQEDSAVYLCASSTPSGTSSNEQFFGPGTRLTVL.

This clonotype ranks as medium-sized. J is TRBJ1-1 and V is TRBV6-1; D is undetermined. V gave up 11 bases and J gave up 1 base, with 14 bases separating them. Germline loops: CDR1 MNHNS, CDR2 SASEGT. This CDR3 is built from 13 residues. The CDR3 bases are TGTGCCGGCTCGTGGGAACCGAACACTGAAGCTTTCTTT. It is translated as CAGSWEPNTEAFF.

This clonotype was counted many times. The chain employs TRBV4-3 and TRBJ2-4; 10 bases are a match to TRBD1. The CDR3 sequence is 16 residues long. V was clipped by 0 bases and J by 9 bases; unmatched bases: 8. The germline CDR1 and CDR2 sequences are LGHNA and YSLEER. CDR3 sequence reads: CASSQDQVGQGSIQYF. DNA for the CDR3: TGCGCCAGCAGCCAAGATCAAGTGGGACAGGGGTCCATTCAGTACTTC.

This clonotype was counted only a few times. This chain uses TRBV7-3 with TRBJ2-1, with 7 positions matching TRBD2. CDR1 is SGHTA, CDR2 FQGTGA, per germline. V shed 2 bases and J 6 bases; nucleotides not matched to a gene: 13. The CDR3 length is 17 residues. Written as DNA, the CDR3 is TGTGCCAGCAGCTTAGGGCTTGGGCGGGGGAAACGCAATGAGCAGTTCTTC. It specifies CASSLGLGRGKRNEQFF.

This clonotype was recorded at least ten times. The CDR3 region is CASSIDPGGAGELFF. The CDR3 DNA reads TGTGCCAGTAGTATAGATCCAGGAGGAGCCGGGGAGCTGTTTTTT. This rearrangement joins TRBV19 to TRBJ2-2, with D tentatively TRBD2 (5 bases). The CDR3 is 15 residues long. Germline CDR1 reads LNHDA; CDR2 reads SQIVND (reference sequence). Trimming cost V 0 bases and J 6 bases, with 11 bases left between them.